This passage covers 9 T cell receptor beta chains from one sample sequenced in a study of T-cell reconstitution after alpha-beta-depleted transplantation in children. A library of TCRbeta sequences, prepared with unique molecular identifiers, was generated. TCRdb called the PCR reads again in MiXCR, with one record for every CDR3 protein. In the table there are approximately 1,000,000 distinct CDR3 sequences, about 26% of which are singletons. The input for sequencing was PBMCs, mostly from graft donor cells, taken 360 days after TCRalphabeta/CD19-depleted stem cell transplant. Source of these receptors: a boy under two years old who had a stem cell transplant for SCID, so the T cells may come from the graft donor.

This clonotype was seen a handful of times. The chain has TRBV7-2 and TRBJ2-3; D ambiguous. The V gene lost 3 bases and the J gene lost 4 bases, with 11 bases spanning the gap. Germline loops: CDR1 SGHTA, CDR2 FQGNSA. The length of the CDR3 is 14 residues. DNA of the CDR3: TGTGCCAGCAGCTTGCCGCCCTCAGCAGATACGCAGTATTTT. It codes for CASSLPPSADTQYF.

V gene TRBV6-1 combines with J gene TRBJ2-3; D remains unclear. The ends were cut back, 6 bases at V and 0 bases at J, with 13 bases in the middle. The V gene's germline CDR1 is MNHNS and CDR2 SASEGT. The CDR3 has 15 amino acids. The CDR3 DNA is TGTGCCAGCAGGACATACACCTCAAGCACAGATACGCAGTATTTT. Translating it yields CASRTYTSSTDTQYF.

The CDR3 here is CASSGGSAARETQYF. The DNA of the CDR3 is TGTGCCAGCAGTGGGGGATCAGCGGCTCGGGAGACCCAGTACTTC. The J gene is TRBJ2-5, the V gene TRBV12-3 or TRBV12-4, with D possibly called TRBD1 or TRBD2 (5 bases each). Trimming left V 5 bases short and J 5 bases short, with 18 bases between. The CDR3 has 15 amino acids.

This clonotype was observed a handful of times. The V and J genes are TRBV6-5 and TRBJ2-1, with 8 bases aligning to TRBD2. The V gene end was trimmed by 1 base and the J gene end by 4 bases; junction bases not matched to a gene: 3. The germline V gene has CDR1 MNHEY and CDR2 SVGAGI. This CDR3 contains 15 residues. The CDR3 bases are TGTGCCAGCAGTTACTACGTAGCGGGGTACAATGAGCAGTTCTTC. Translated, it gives CASSYYVAGYNEQFF.

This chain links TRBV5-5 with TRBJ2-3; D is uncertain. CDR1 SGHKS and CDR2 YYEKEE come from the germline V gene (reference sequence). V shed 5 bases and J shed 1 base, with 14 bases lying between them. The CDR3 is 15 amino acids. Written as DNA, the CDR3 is TGTGCCAGCAGTCTCACCCCACTCGGCACAGATACGCAGTATTTT. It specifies CASSLTPLGTDTQYF.

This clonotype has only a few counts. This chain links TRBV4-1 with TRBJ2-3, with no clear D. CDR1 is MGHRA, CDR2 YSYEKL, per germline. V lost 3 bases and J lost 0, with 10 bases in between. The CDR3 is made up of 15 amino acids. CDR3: CASSHGLGSTDTQYF. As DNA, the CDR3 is TGCGCCAGCAGCCATGGTCTGGGGAGCACAGATACGCAGTATTTT.

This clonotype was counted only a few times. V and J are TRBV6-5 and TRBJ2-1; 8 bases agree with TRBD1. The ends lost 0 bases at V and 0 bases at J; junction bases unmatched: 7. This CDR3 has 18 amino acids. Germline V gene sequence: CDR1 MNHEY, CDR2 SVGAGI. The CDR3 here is CASSYSTWTGSSYNEQFF. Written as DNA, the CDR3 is TGTGCCAGCAGTTACTCCACTTGGACAGGGAGCTCCTACAATGAGCAGTTCTTC.

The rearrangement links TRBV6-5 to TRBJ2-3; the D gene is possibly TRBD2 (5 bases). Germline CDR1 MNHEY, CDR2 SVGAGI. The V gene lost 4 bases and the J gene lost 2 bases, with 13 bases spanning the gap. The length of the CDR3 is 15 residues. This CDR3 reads CASSSPAGDTDTQYF. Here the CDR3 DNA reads TGTGCCAGCAGTTCCCCGGCGGGTGACACAGATACGCAGTATTTT.

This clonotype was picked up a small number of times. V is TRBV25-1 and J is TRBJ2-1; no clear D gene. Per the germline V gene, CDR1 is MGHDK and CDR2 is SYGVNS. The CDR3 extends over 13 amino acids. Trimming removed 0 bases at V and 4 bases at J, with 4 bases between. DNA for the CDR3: TGTGCCAGCAGTGAATATCGGTACAATGAGCAGTTCTTC. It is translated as CASSEYRYNEQFF.